This T cell receptor (beta chain) emerged from a study of shared clonotypes between healthy human individuals (TCRdb year 2020). Looking at the study overall: A few men and a couple of women, aged 18 to 49 years, made up the cohort. For each donor, three plates each were used for CD4 naive and CD4 memory, two plates were used for CD8 naive, and one plate was used for CD8 memory. The study deeply sequenced blood TCR repertoires of five healthy adults to estimate repertoire size and the extent of clonotype sharing between individuals. Libraries were prepared and TCR repertoires were sequenced by different laboratories using diverse techniques, in order to increase sequencing depth and limit assay-specific biases. Between about 0.85 and 8.9 billion PBMCs per donor were obtained by leukapheresis. Overall results and qualifications from the work: Because the study included a small number of donors, the genetic and exposure-history diversity represented was limited. Higher generation probabilities were observed for clonotypes shared by all four sorted-subset donors than for non-shared clonotypes. Estimated clonotype richness was generally larger for naive than for memory subsets. Across a few donors, about 5.2% of naive CD4, around 3.5% of naive CD8, roughly 2.3% of memory CD4, and 0.4% of memory CD8 clonotypes were shared. Based on pairwise subsampling, the degree of clonotype sharing among donors was expected to be affected by sequencing depth. Incomplete sequencing was indicated by rarefaction of sorted-subset datasets, despite the large sequencing depth. Sampling was restricted to blood, and TCR repertoires in tissue are likely to differ from TCR repertoires in blood.

CD8 naive samples were obtained by positive selection for CCR7 among CD45RO-negative cells, yielding a CD45RA+CCR7+ population from which TemRA cells were excluded. Donors were healthy HIV-negative adults with no recently reported acute infections or vaccinations. Only Caucasian adults living in Nashville, Tennessee, USA were represented among the donors. Blood was collected by leukapheresis, and PBMCs were isolated by Ficoll-Histopaque density gradient centrifugation and then cryopreserved in liquid nitrogen vapor phase. Analytical flow cytometry was used to check the purity and quantity of each magnetically sorted T cell population. Genomic DNA was isolated from each sorted fraction and quantified by UV absorbance on a Nanodrop 2000c. The germline V gene gives CDR1 as MGHRA and CDR2 as YSYEKL. The V and J ends are trimmed by 3 bases and 4 bases, leaving 9 bases between them. The CDR3 has 14 amino acids, counting the end cysteine and phenylalanine. The kept DNA is CDR3 alone, 42 bases in frame from the first base.

About this clone itself: Its antigen remains undetermined. Within one base of it there is no much larger clone, and no base qualities were kept.

Using the deep immunoSEQ assay, TCR CDR3 regions were amplified from genomic DNA by multiplex PCR. Genomic DNA extracted from each cell subset was distributed evenly over all wells of several immunoSEQ 96-well plates, and each plate served as one replicate. For sorted subsets, around 0.2 ug genomic DNA, equal to 30,000 or so T cell genomes, was loaded into each replicate PCR. Purified libraries were measured with a Qubit 3.0 fluorometer, size-checked on a Bioanalyzer 2100, and measured again with the KAPA Library Quantification kit. Every immunoSEQ 96-well plate was sequenced on a separate single-read 150-cycle Illumina NextSeq 550 flow cell. The study's own analysis went as follows. Because the immunoSEQ output included only junctional sequences and no quality scores, the filtering could not be the same as the filtering used for full-length reads. Sequences were annotated with PyIR, a Python wrapper for IgBLAST v1.9, and V/J genes and CDR3 were assigned using IMGT germline references. Reads were removed for weak V/J assignments (E-value above 1e-6), missing CDR3, stop codons, out-of-frame junctions, or ambiguous translated residues. V3J clonotypes were defined by identical inferred V gene, J gene, and CDR3 amino acid sequence. Percentage overlap between repertoires was calculated by dividing the number of shared unique clonotypes by the size of the smaller repertoire. RTK rarefaction, the Chao1 estimator, and Recon v2.1 estimates of unobserved clonotypes were used to assess repertoire richness. Generation probabilities were computed with OLGA for all TCRbeta clonotypes obtained by the gDNA method from several donors. TCRdb took this table from immuneACCESS and kept in-frame rearrangements with V and J called. Such tables lack part of the clones; where checked against another copy, unresolved V genes explain under half of the gap, and the rest is unexplained. The D gene and trimming were derived from the DNA, and the V and J assignments and clone size from that table. Within this sample are hundreds of thousands of clones, with around 92% of them counted one time only. 20% to 30% of the sample rests with the top ten.

The receptor comes from a man between 25 and 39 years old in good health. Rearrangement joined TRBV4-1 to TRBJ1-4; the D gene identity is not certain. The sequenced sample was naive CD8+ T cells sorted from blood. In the paper's terms, the cell subset or site label means: CD45RA+CCR7+. The CDR3: CASSQIGVNEKLFF. Here is the DNA: TGCGCCAGCAGCCAGATCGGGGTTAATGAAAAACTGTTTTTT.